What follows are 25 T cell receptor beta chains derived from one specimen sequenced in a study of T cell responses to AZD1222 COVID-19 vaccine. Libraries were prepared by immunoSEQ multiplex PCR; TCRdb keeps only in-frame clonotypes and omits some of them. The data contain around 69,000 clones, 65% to 85% of them singletons. This material consisted of peripheral blood, taken on day 0 of AZD1222 vaccination. The source of these receptors is an adult in good health.

On this clone: Distinct nucleotide sequences in the sample also encode this CDR3. V gene TRBV16 combines with J gene TRBJ2-1; TRBD1 is a possible D gene (6 bases). With 8 bases removed from V and 2 bases from J, the gap between germline ends came to 19 bases. Germline V lookup: CDR1 KGHSY, CDR2 FQNENV. This CDR3 is built from 16 residues. CDR3 DNA: TGTGCCAGCCGCCCCCCGCCTGGGGGCCCCTACAATGAGCAGTTCTTC. It translates to CASRPPPGGPYNEQFF.

J is TRBJ1-5 and V is TRBV28; no reliable D call. Trimming pared 2 bases from V and 6 bases from J, leaving 11 bases between. This CDR3 contains 14 residues. Per germline, CDR1 MDHEN and CDR2 SYDVKM. The CDR3 protein is CASSLGSLRQPQHF. The CDR3 DNA is TGTGCCAGCAGTTTAGGGAGTCTACGTCAGCCCCAGCATTTT.

In DNA form, the CDR3 reads TGTGCCAGCTCACCAACACTAGCGGGGAACTACGAGCAGTACTTC. Protein: CASSPTLAGNYEQYF. This rearrangement joins TRBV18 to TRBJ2-7; 10 nucleotides line up with TRBD2. Trimming at V came to 2 bases and at J to 3 bases, leaving 4 bases not matched to a gene. CDR1 KGHSH and CDR2 LQKENI come from the germline V gene. The CDR3 is 15 residues long.

This rearrangement joins TRBV24-1 to TRBJ1-6; D gene ambiguous. CDR3 size: 14 residues. Germline V gene sequence: CDR1 KGHDR, CDR2 SFDVKD. Trimming removed 6 bases from V and 10 bases from J, with 15 bases in between. The CDR3 DNA reads as TGTGCCACCAGTTTGATCGGCTCAAACTCACCCCTCCACTTT. Residues: CATSLIGSNSPLHF.

The chain has TRBV9 and TRBJ2-7; D is ambiguous. CDR1 and CDR2 (germline): SGDLS, YYNGEE. V was trimmed by 3 bases and J by 2 bases, leaving 9 bases between them. This CDR3 comprises 13 residues. This CDR3 reads CASSGSGAYEQYF. CDR3 in DNA: TGTGCCAGCAGCGGATCCGGTGCCTACGAGCAGTACTTC.

The chain joins TRBV24-1 to TRBJ2-3; D is ambiguous. Trimming shortened V by 4 bases and J by 11 bases, and 18 bases separated the two germline ends. The CDR3 runs 14 residues. The germline V gene encodes CDR1 KGHDR and CDR2 SFDVKD. CDR3 in DNA: TGTGCCACCAGTGAGCAAGACCCCTCTAGGATGCAGTATTTT. It encodes CATSEQDPSRMQYF.

The rearrangement joins TRBV5-1 to TRBJ2-7; D perhaps matches TRBD1 (5 bases). Germline V lookup: CDR1 SGHRS, CDR2 YFSETQ. V shed 0 bases and J shed 2 bases, with 12 bases lying between them. There are 15 residues in the CDR3. Here the CDR3 DNA reads TGCGCCAGCAGCTTGGGGTCAGGGCTGACCTACGAGCAGTACTTC. It translates to CASSLGSGLTYEQYF.

The chain links TRBV15 to TRBJ1-2, with TRBD1 matching over 8 bases. Germline V gives CDR1 LNHNV, CDR2 YYDKDF (reference sequence). V lost 1 base to trimming and J lost 7 bases; unmatched junction nucleotides: 8. CDR3 length equals 15 residues. The DNA for the CDR3 is TGTGCCACCAGCAGAGTGGTGACAGGGGTACGTGGCTACACCTTC. The encoded protein is CATSRVVTGVRGYTF.

This clone has only a few counts. The chain combines TRBV7-8 with TRBJ2-1, with 9 bases identical to TRBD1. Germline V gene sequence: CDR1 SGHVS, CDR2 FQNEAQ. J lost 8 bases, V lost 5 bases, and 10 bases had no gene match. This CDR3 is built from 15 residues. The CDR3 spells CASSASGTGRDEQFF. The CDR3 DNA reads TGTGCCAGCAGCGCGTCCGGGACAGGGAGGGATGAGCAGTTCTTC.

Here the CDR3 reads CASYDWSGTEAFF. The CDR3 DNA is TGTGCCAGCTACGATTGGAGCGGCACTGAAGCTTTCTTT. The rearrangement joins TRBV18 to TRBJ1-1; D ambiguous. The germline CDR1 and CDR2 sequences are KGHSH and LQKENI. V was cut by 7 bases and J by 4 bases, with 13 bases left in between. The CDR3 sequence is 13 residues long.

The chain joins TRBV10-1 to TRBJ1-1; TRBD1 is a possible D gene (6 bases). V dropped 6 bases and J dropped 3 bases, with 14 bases sitting between them. The CDR3 sequence is 14 residues long. Germline-derived CDR1 and CDR2 are WNHNN and SYGVQD (reference sequence). CDR3 loop: CASRKGQKDTEAFF. The CDR3 DNA sequence: TGCGCCAGCAGAAAGGGACAAAAGGACACTGAAGCTTTCTTT.

The V call is TRBV19, the J call TRBJ1-4, with D maybe TRBD1 (6 bases). Germline assignment: CDR1 LNHDA and CDR2 SQIVND (reference sequence). V lost 6 bases, J lost 7 bases, and 18 bases lay in between. This CDR3 region has 15 residues. CDR3 in DNA: TGTGCCAGTAGAGAGAACGGGCAGGGGAGTGAAAAACTGTTTTTT. Residues: CASRENGQGSEKLFF.

J is TRBJ2-5 and V is TRBV9, with TRBD1 matching over 7 bases. The CDR3 is 13 residues long. Trimming cost V 4 bases and J 3 bases; bases outside gene matches: 3. Germline V CDR1 and CDR2: SGDLS, YYNGEE. The CDR3 nucleotides read TGTGCCAGCAGCACCGGGACAGAAGAGACCCAGTACTTC. Translation: CASSTGTEETQYF.

This chain connects TRBV4-1 to TRBJ2-1; 12 nucleotides match TRBD2. CDR1 and CDR2 (germline): MGHRA, YSYEKL. J was trimmed by 14 bases and V by 6 bases; bases with no gene match: 11. The CDR3 contains 14 residues. CDR3 DNA: TGCGCCAGCAGTCGGACTAGCGGGGCTAAAGGCGAGTTCTTC. Its translation is CASSRTSGAKGEFF.

This clone was found once. V is TRBV19 and J is TRBJ1-1; the D is unclear. V lost 3 bases to trimming and J lost 4 bases, with 18 bases between them. Germline V gives CDR1 LNHDA, CDR2 SQIVND (reference sequence). The CDR3 has 16 residues. The CDR3 spells CASSIAGVRTFTEAFF. CDR3 coding DNA: TGTGCCAGTAGTATTGCTGGGGTCAGGACCTTCACTGAAGCTTTCTTT.

This clone was seen a few times. The chain carries TRBV7-9 and TRBJ1-4; 7 bases are shared with TRBD1. Germline values: CDR1 SEHNR, CDR2 FQNEAQ (reference sequence). CDR3 size: 16 residues. The J segment lost 7 bases and the V segment lost 1 base, leaving 9 bases of the junction unmatched. The CDR3 sequence is CASSLGEGGSFEKLFF. In DNA, the CDR3 is TGTGCCAGCAGCTTAGGAGAAGGGGGCAGTTTTGAAAAACTGTTTTTT. The full variable domain, in which reference TRBV7-9 and TRBJ1-4 provide the parts outside the CDR3, is DTGVSQNPRHKITKRGQNVTFRCDPISEHNRLYWYRQTLGQGPEFLTYFQNEAQLEKSRLLSDRFSAERPKGSFSTLEIQRTEQGDSAMYLCASSLGEGGSFEKLFFGSGTQLSVL.

J is TRBJ1-1 and V is TRBV6-5; 7 bases align to TRBD1. CDR3 length: 15 residues. J gave up 1 base and V 5 bases, and 7 bases lay outside the gene matches. Germline CDR1 and CDR2: MNHEY and SVGAGI. In DNA form, the CDR3 reads TGTGCCAGCAGTATCGACAGGGTCGGGAACACTGAAGCTTTCTTT. Protein sequence: CASSIDRVGNTEAFF.

The J gene is TRBJ2-2, the V gene TRBV9, with D unclear. CDR1 is SGDLS, CDR2 YYNGEE, per germline. V lost 5 bases and J 2 bases, leaving 4 bases between the germline ends. The CDR3 is made up of 12 amino acids. The CDR3 sequence: CASSFNTGELFF. The CDR3 DNA reads TGTGCCAGCAGTTTTAACACCGGGGAGCTGTTTTTT.

The chain is built from TRBV2 and TRBJ2-3; TRBD2 aligns across 9 bases. Germline assignment: CDR1 SNHLY and CDR2 FYNNEI. The CDR3 is 17 residues long. Trimming at V came to 2 bases and at J to 4 bases, leaving 10 bases not matched to a gene. In DNA form, the CDR3 reads TGTGCCAGCAGTGAAAGGAGTCCGCGGGGGGGATCAGATACGCAGTATTTT. Its translation is CASSERSPRGGSDTQYF.

V gene TRBV3-1 (or the pseudogene TRBV3-2) combines with J gene TRBJ1-4, with D possibly being TRBD1 (5 bases). Germline values: CDR1 LGHDT, CDR2 YNNKEL (reference sequence). V was clipped by 3 bases and J by 7 bases, with 9 bases between them. CDR3 size: 13 residues. The CDR3 is CASSQGEIEKLFF. The CDR3 region has the DNA TGTGCCAGCAGCCAGGGGGAAATTGAAAAACTGTTTTTT.

This chain joins TRBV21-1 and TRBJ2-5. TRBV21-1 is recorded as a pseudogene. The CDR3 consists of 11 residues. The DNA for the CDR3 is TGTGCCAGCATTGACCCCAGGACCCAGTACTTC. Translation: CASIDPRTQYF.

The chain carries TRBV9 and TRBJ1-1; no clear D. CDR3 length: 14 residues. Trimming took off 3 bases at V and 3 bases at J, with 12 bases between the two ends. The germline V gene has CDR1 SGDLS and CDR2 YYNGEE. CDR3 protein: CASSAESGDTEAFF. As DNA, the CDR3 is TGTGCCAGCAGCGCAGAGTCAGGAGACACTGAAGCTTTCTTT.

The chain employs TRBV2 and TRBJ2-1; TRBD1 matches 7 bases. V lost 1 base to trimming and J lost 14 bases; unmatched junction nucleotides: 8. The CDR3 sequence is 13 residues long. Germline V gene data show CDR1 as SNHLY and CDR2 as FYNNEI. In nucleotides, the CDR3 is TGTGCCAGCAGTGAAGAGGGAGACAGGGTCAAGTTCTTC. Its translation is CASSEEGDRVKFF.

This chain connects TRBV10-3 to TRBJ1-2, with TRBD1 matching over 10 bases. Looked up from germline, CDR1 is ENHRY and CDR2 is SYGVKD. V was pared by 3 bases and J by 5 bases, with 12 bases of the junction left unmatched. CDR3 length: 17 amino acids. The CDR3 DNA reads as TGTGCCATCAGTGACCGTGGGACAGGGGCCTCTGGGTATGGCTACACCTTC. Amino acid sequence: CAISDRGTGASGYGYTF.

The V and J genes are TRBV10-1 and TRBJ2-2, with D tentatively TRBD1 (6 bases). Trimming removed 3 bases at V and 8 bases at J, with 10 bases between. Germline-derived CDR1 and CDR2 are WNHNN and SYGVQD (reference sequence). This CDR3 has 13 amino acids. The CDR3 region has the DNA TGCGCCAGCAGTGACAGGGGTAGTGGGGAGCTGTTTTTT. This translates into CASSDRGSGELFF.